This T cell receptor beta chain appears in the sequencing data of a study of shared clonotypes between healthy human individuals. Sequencing was performed with immunoSEQ multiplex PCR; in TCRdb, only in-frame clones are kept and a portion is missing. This sample carries about half a million clones, about 85% of them seen once, and the ten largest clones take approximately 11%. The ends lost 5 bases at V and 6 bases at J; junction bases unmatched: 18. The CDR3 is 18 amino acids. Looked up from germline, CDR1 is SEHNR and CDR2 is FQNEAQ (reference sequence). This clonotype originated in a middle-aged woman in good health. Some clones in this sample may be carry-over from other donors' samples. The material sequenced was PBMCs. This chain links TRBV7-9 with TRBJ1-4; 7 bases align to TRBD1. The DNA for the CDR3 is TGTGCCAGCAGCCAGGGTGAATCGCACAGGGGTAGAGATGAAAAACTGTTTTTT. Protein product: CASSQGESHRGRDEKLFF. Variable domain in full (rest from reference TRBV7-9 and TRBJ1-4): DTGVSQNPRHKITKRGQNVTFRCDPISEHNRLYWYRQTLGQGPEFLTYFQNEAQLEKSRLLSDRFSAERPKGSFSTLEIQRTEQGDSAMYLCASSQGESHRGRDEKLFFGSGTQLSVL.